Each of the 3 T cell receptor beta chains below was sequenced from the same sample in a study of beta chain features in type 1 diabetes. Reverse transcribing all isolated RNA meant expressed TCRB transcripts were sequenced. This table comes from immunoSEQ multiplex PCR, and its TCRdb copy is limited to in-frame clones, with some not included. The data hold fewer than 300,000 clones, with roughly 21% observed a single time. Their target antigens are unknown. Broader study findings: All four CD4+ subsets from Type 1 diabetes patients carried moderately but significantly shorter TCRB CDR3s.

Sequenced sample: naive CD4+ T cells from blood. These receptor sequences come from a middle-aged woman with type 1 diabetes.

There are a few counts of this clone. This chain links TRBV18 with TRBJ2-7; TRBD2 might be the D (6 bases). V dropped 6 bases and J dropped 0 bases, with 12 bases sitting between them. Germline V CDR1 and CDR2: KGHSH, LQKENI. There are 14 residues in the CDR3. DNA for the CDR3: TGTGCCAGCTCGCAAAGCGGGCCCTCCTACGAGCAGTACTTC. The encoded protein is CASSQSGPSYEQYF.

The chain recombines TRBV5-8 with TRBJ1-2; possibly TRBD1 for D (6 bases). V was cut by 0 bases and J by 5 bases, with 14 bases left in between. CDR1 and CDR2 (germline): SGHTS, YDEGEE. The CDR3 has 15 residues. Here the CDR3 reads CASSLVRGVRYGYTF. In DNA form, the CDR3 reads TGTGCCAGCAGCTTGGTCAGGGGCGTGAGGTATGGCTACACCTTC.

V gene TRBV9 combines with J gene TRBJ1-6, with D perhaps matching TRBD1 (6 bases). V gave up 4 bases and J gave up 6 bases, with 14 bases separating them. This CDR3 spans 15 amino acids. CDR1 SGDLS and CDR2 YYNGEE come from the germline V gene. This chain's CDR3 is CASSTLQGPNSPLHF. The CDR3, as DNA: TGTGCCAGCAGCACCCTACAGGGCCCTAATTCACCCCTCCACTTT.